A single sample is the source of the 5 T cell receptor beta chains below, sequenced in a study of blood T cell repertoires in COVID-19. Data came from immunoSEQ multiplex PCR; TCRdb stores just in-frame clones and leaves some out. This sample has about 430,000 clones; about 88% occur once, and the top ten carry approximately 1.5%. The sequenced sample consisted of PBMCs or T cells enriched from blood (not recorded which). The receptors were gathered from a woman younger than 30 who had been exposed to COVID-19.

This clone came up once. The chain uses TRBV4-1 and TRBJ2-7; 7 positions match TRBD2. Trimming at V came to 0 bases and at J to 0 bases, leaving 8 bases not matched to a gene. Germline V lookup: CDR1 MGHRA, CDR2 YSYEKL. This CDR3 contains 17 residues. The CDR3 bases are TGCGCCAGCAGCCAAGATCCCAGCGGGGTTAGCTCCTACGAGCAGTACTTC. Its protein is CASSQDPSGVSSYEQYF.

This chain uses TRBV19 with TRBJ2-1, with 7 bases lining up with TRBD2. Losses at the gene ends were 4 bases for V and 4 bases for J; bases not matched to a gene: 13. The CDR3 loop spans 17 amino acids. Per the germline V gene, CDR1 is LNHDA and CDR2 is SQIVND (reference sequence). CDR3 sequence: CASSTRGASGTYNEQFF. The CDR3 coding sequence is TGTGCCAGTAGTACCCGTGGGGCTAGCGGAACTTACAATGAGCAGTTCTTC.

Details on this clone: A much larger clone is a single base away; this may be a read error. The V call is TRBV27, the J call TRBJ2-2; D is ambiguous. The CDR3 sequence is 13 residues long. Trimming stripped 2 bases from V and 1 base from J, with 2 bases between. Looked up from germline, CDR1 is MNHEY and CDR2 is SMNVEV (reference sequence). CDR3 sequence (DNA): TGTGCCAGCAGTTTACTGAACACCGGGGAGCTGTTTTTT. Protein: CASSLLNTGELFF.

V and J are TRBV19 and TRBJ1-1, with 9 bases lining up with TRBD1. This CDR3 comprises 13 residues. V gave up 8 bases and J gave up 3 bases; unmatched junction bases: 4. Germline V gene sequence: CDR1 LNHDA, CDR2 SQIVND (reference sequence). CDR3 nucleotide sequence: TGTGCCAGTGCGGACAGGGGATACACTGAAGCTTTCTTT. Residues: CASADRGYTEAFF.

The rearrangement uses TRBV6-5 and TRBJ2-5; TRBD1 is a possible D gene (6 bases). The V end was cut by 1 base, the J end by 3 bases, with 9 bases between. CDR1 and CDR2 (germline): MNHEY, SVGAGI. The length of the CDR3 is 14 residues. CDR3 coding DNA: TGTGCCAGCAGTTACTGGGCAGGGGAAGAGACCCAGTACTTC. Translating gives CASSYWAGEETQYF.